The clone carrying this T cell receptor beta chain was found a few times. Its antigen is unknown. The germline V gene encodes CDR1 MGHRA and CDR2 YSYEKL. The ends lost 3 bases at V and 8 bases at J; junction bases unmatched: 8. This CDR3 has 14 residues. This sample was taken from a study of cytomegalovirus exposure and HLA in healthy donors. Study conclusions and caveats: The study reported that TCR beta sequences accurately predicted HLA-A and HLA-B alleles in most subjects. Fewer N-insertions (relative to the approximately 670-donor mean) were reportedly seen in an Asian-associated ancestry cluster in a later analysis. Later analysis placed DRB1 highest and HLA-C lowest in TCR association rates, which differed by HLA locus.

60 Vbeta and 13 Jbeta primers were used in PCR. The protocol was immunoSEQ multiplex PCR, while the TCRdb copy is restricted to in-frame clones and leaves out a portion. Of about 37,000 clones in the sample, just under 75% are singletons; the top ten hold 6.3%. The sequence was obtained from a man in his thirties or forties in good health and CMV-seronegative. V and J are TRBV4-1 and TRBJ1-2; 8 bases map to TRBD1. Material for sequencing was PBMCs. In DNA, the CDR3 is TGCGCCAGCAGCCACGCCACAGGGGGGAGAGGCTACACCTTC. It codes for CASSHATGGRGYTF.